This T cell receptor (beta chain) appears in the sequencing data of a study of CD8+ T cells in alopecia areata. Study-wide results and limits: Patients shared TCRs less clearly than mice did, possibly for HLA-related reasons. Elevated clonality characterized lesional scalp relative to normal scalp, particularly in alopecia totalis/universalis.

Starting from PBMCs, sorting isolated CD4+ and CD8+ T cells. The authors extracted RNA and reverse transcribed it into cDNA as the sequencing template. The table came from immunoSEQ multiplex PCR; TCRdb's copy has only in-frame clones and leaves some out. The data show under 70,000 clones, around 96% seen once. V lost 5 bases, J lost 2 bases, and 4 bases stayed unmatched. In germline, CDR1 is PRHDT, CDR2 FYEKMQ (reference sequence). This CDR3 is built from 14 residues. With respect to this clone: The antigen is unknown.

The chain combines TRBV13 with TRBJ2-3; 7 nucleotides agree with TRBD1. The TCR originated in a human donor with alopecia areata. The specimen was CD8+ T cells sorted from blood, collected at week 0. CDR3 bases: TGTGCCAGCAGCACCAGGGGGTACACAGATACGCAGTATTTT. Its protein is CASSTRGYTDTQYF.